Below are 29 T cell receptor beta chains sequenced from a single sample in a study of T cells in Graves' hyperthyroidism and ophthalmopathy. Amplification yielded TCR beta CDR3 regions, with RNA transcripts as the source. HTBI primers were the set used in a first-round RT-PCR of the TCR CDR3. MiXCR, run by TCRdb on the multiplex PCR reads, gives a single entry per CDR3 protein. This table holds 330,000 or so distinct CDR3 sequences, roughly 20% found once. Input material: blood. The origin of the receptors is a woman aged 35 to 49 with Graves' ophthalmopathy.

This clonotype was counted many times. The J gene is TRBJ1-5, the V gene TRBV28; unclear D gene. The germline V and J ends were trimmed by 7 bases and 0 bases, with 13 bases remaining between them. This CDR3 contains 15 residues. Per the germline V gene, CDR1 is MDHEN and CDR2 is SYDVKM. This CDR3 is CASNYQLYSNQPQHF. In nucleotides, the CDR3 is TGTGCCAGCAATTACCAATTATATAGCAATCAGCCCCAGCATTTT.

This clonotype was seen repeatedly, ten times or more. The chain recombines TRBV30 with TRBJ2-7; 9 positions match TRBD1. This CDR3 is built from 14 residues. Trimming took 4 bases from V and 2 from J; bases not matched to a gene: 6. Germline CDR1 GTSNPN, CDR2 SVGIG (reference sequence). In DNA form, the CDR3 reads TGTGCCTGGATGGGACAGGGTGGGACCTACGAGCAGTACTTC. Its translation is CAWMGQGGTYEQYF.

This clonotype was seen at least ten times. This CDR3 reads CASSDVIMFEQYF. CDR3 in DNA: TGCGCCAGCAGCGACGTGATTATGTTCGAGCAGTACTTC. J is TRBJ2-7 and V is TRBV5-1, with no clear D. V was shortened by 4 bases and J by 6 bases, with 14 bases between the two germline ends. The CDR3 consists of 13 residues. Germline CDR1 is SGHRS and CDR2 is YFSETQ.

This clonotype appeared many times. The chain links TRBV10-3 to TRBJ1-5, with no clear D. In germline, CDR1 is ENHRY, CDR2 SYGVKD. With 4 bases removed from V and 0 bases from J, the gap between germline ends came to 10 bases. This CDR3 contains 15 residues. The CDR3 bases are TGTGCCATCAGTGTCTCTGGGGATAGCAATCAGCCCCAGCATTTT. Translation: CAISVSGDSNQPQHF.

This clonotype was counted many times. In DNA, the CDR3 is TGTGCCAGCAGCGTATTTCCCGGAACGGGCTACGAGCAGTACTTC. Its protein is CASSVFPGTGYEQYF. V gene TRBV9 combines with J gene TRBJ2-7; unclear D gene. The CDR3 has 15 amino acids. Germline CDR1 reads SGDLS; CDR2 reads YYNGEE. Trimming cost V 1 base and J 3 bases, with 14 bases left between them. The entire variable domain, with the rest obtained from reference TRBV9 and TRBJ2-7, is as follows: DSGVTQTPKHLITATGQRVTLRCSPRSGDLSVYWYQQSLDQGLQFLIQYYNGEERAKGNILERFSAQQFPDLHSELNLSSLELGDSALYFCASSVFPGTGYEQYFGPGTRLTVT.

This clonotype was found many times. This chain uses TRBV7-2 with TRBJ1-1; the match to TRBD1 covers 7 bases. V was pared by 3 bases and J by 5 bases, with 6 bases of the junction left unmatched. Germline V gives CDR1 SGHTA, CDR2 FQGNSA. CDR3 length equals 14 residues. The CDR3 loop reads CASSFDRAGTEAFF. In nucleotides, the CDR3 is TGTGCCAGCAGCTTCGACAGGGCCGGGACTGAAGCTTTCTTT.

This clonotype was seen many times. The chain couples TRBV7-4 to TRBJ1-2, with no clear D. V was cut by 2 bases and J by 2 bases, with 6 bases left in between. The CDR3 extends over 13 amino acids. The V gene's germline CDR1 is SGHVT and CDR2 SQSDAQ. The CDR3 region is CASSLKQNYGYTF. CDR3 in DNA: TGTGCCAGCAGCTTAAAACAGAACTATGGCTACACCTTC.

This clonotype has a count of ten or more. This chain joins TRBV18 and TRBJ2-6; D may be TRBD1 (6 bases). CDR1 and CDR2 (germline): KGHSH, LQKENI. The CDR3 spans 15 residues. The V end lost 6 bases, the J end lost 4 bases, and 13 bases lay between the germline ends. DNA for the CDR3: TGTGCCAGCTCCCACAGGGCGGCAGGGGCCAACGTCCTGACTTTC. Amino acids: CASSHRAAGANVLTF. The full variable domain, with the rest looked up from reference TRBV18 and TRBJ2-6, is NAGVMQNPRHLVRRRGQEARLRCSPMKGHSHVYWYRQLPEEGLKFMVYLQKENIIDESGMPKERFSAEFPKEGPSILRIQQVVRGDSAAYFCASSHRAAGANVLTFGAGSRLTVL.

V and J are TRBV6-1 and TRBJ2-7; D gene unclear. The germline V gene has CDR1 MNHNS and CDR2 SASEGT. The CDR3 loop spans 12 amino acids. V lost 6 bases and J 3 bases, leaving 9 bases between the germline ends. In DNA form, the CDR3 reads TGTGCCAGCAGGACCGGTGTCTACGAGCAGTACTTC. It encodes CASRTGVYEQYF.

This clonotype has ten or more counts. The V and J genes are TRBV20-1 and TRBJ1-1; 7 nucleotides align to TRBD1. This CDR3 comprises 14 residues. In germline, CDR1 is DFQATT, CDR2 SNEGSKA (reference sequence). The V segment lost 7 bases and the J segment 4 bases; nucleotides outside the gene matches: 12. Here the CDR3 reads CSGQLQGWGTEAFF. CDR3 in DNA: TGCAGTGGGCAGCTACAGGGGTGGGGCACTGAAGCTTTCTTT.

This clonotype has at least ten counts. The J gene is TRBJ1-5, the V gene TRBV6-1, with 10 nucleotides matching TRBD1. With V trimmed by 3 bases and J by 6 bases, 5 bases remained unmatched. This CDR3 comprises 15 residues. Germline CDR1 MNHNS, CDR2 SASEGT. The DNA for the CDR3 is TGTGCCAGCAGTGAGGGGACAGGGGCTCGTCAGCCCCAGCATTTT. Translating it yields CASSEGTGARQPQHF.

This clonotype was picked up many times. The rearrangement joins TRBV12-5 to TRBJ1-5, with D unclear. V was cut by 7 bases and J by 4 bases, with 11 bases left in between. Germline CDR1 and CDR2: LGHNT and FRNRAP. The CDR3 has 13 residues. CDR3 bases: TGTGCTAGTGTTTCGGGCTTTAATCAGCCCCAGCATTTT. Protein: CASVSGFNQPQHF.

The sample holds many counts of this clonotype. The chain is built from TRBV28 and TRBJ1-5, with D possibly matching TRBD1 (6 bases). V lost 8 bases, J lost 5 bases, and 13 bases lay in between. The CDR3 covers 13 residues. CDR1 and CDR2 from the germline V gene are MDHEN and SYDVKM. CDR3 DNA: TGTGCCAGCGCACCCGGGGGCGATCAGCCCCAGCATTTT. Protein product: CASAPGGDQPQHF.

This clonotype was detected many times. V and J are TRBV10-3 and TRBJ1-5, with D tentatively TRBD1 (6 bases). CDR1 and CDR2 from the germline V gene are ENHRY and SYGVKD. The ends were cut back, 5 bases at V and 8 bases at J, with 13 bases in the middle. CDR3 length: 13 amino acids. CDR3 residues: CAISLWTVKPQHF. The CDR3 DNA is TGTGCCATCAGTCTATGGACAGTTAAGCCCCAGCATTTT.

This clonotype was counted many times. V is TRBV30 and J is TRBJ2-7; 11 bases align to TRBD2. This CDR3 is built from 15 residues. Germline V gene data show CDR1 as GTSNPN and CDR2 as SVGIG (reference sequence). After removal of 3 bases from V and 1 base from J, the junction contained 5 bases not matched to a gene. CDR3 loop: CAWRPTSGSSYEQYF. CDR3 DNA sequence: TGTGCCTGGAGACCTACTAGCGGGAGTTCCTACGAGCAGTACTTC.

There are many counts of this clonotype. The chain recombines TRBV6-2 or TRBV6-3 with TRBJ1-1; perhaps TRBD1 as D (6 bases). V gave up 6 bases and J gave up 4 bases, with 12 bases separating them. Germline CDR1 is MNHEY and CDR2 is SVGEGT. The CDR3 length is 13 residues. CDR3 in amino acids: CASSTSGATEAFF. The CDR3 DNA reads as TGTGCCAGCAGCACGTCGGGGGCCACTGAAGCTTTCTTT.

The table lists this clonotype with a few counts. This sequence joins TRBV7-3 and TRBJ2-5; D may match TRBD1 or TRBD2 (5 bases each). Germline V gene lookup returns CDR1 SGHTA and CDR2 FQGTGA. The CDR3 has 15 amino acids. The V end was cut by 1 base, the J end by 2 bases, with 11 bases between. CDR3 DNA: TGTGCCAGCAGCTTAAATGGGGGATTACAAGAGACCCAGTACTTC. It specifies CASSLNGGLQETQYF.

This chain links TRBV20-1 with TRBJ2-5, with TRBD2 matching 7 bases. The CDR3 is 13 amino acids. Germline V gene lookup returns CDR1 DFQATT and CDR2 SNEGSKA (reference sequence). Germline trimming cut 2 bases from V and 7 bases from J; bases unmatched to any gene: 7. In nucleotides, the CDR3 is TGCAGTGCTAGACCGCGGGAGTGGGGGACCCAGTACTTC. It is translated as CSARPREWGTQYF.

This clonotype came up many times. The chain links TRBV20-1 to TRBJ2-7; a weak D match, TRBD2 (6 bases). Germline V gene sequence: CDR1 DFQATT, CDR2 SNEGSKA (reference sequence). The CDR3 consists of 12 residues. Trimming cost V 5 bases and J 2 bases, with 10 bases left between them. The DNA of the CDR3 is TGCAGTGCTCGCGGGGTCACCTACGAGCAGTACTTC. Its translation is CSARGVTYEQYF.

The chain has TRBV28 and TRBJ2-2; the match to TRBD2 covers 7 bases. This CDR3 is 13 amino acids long. Germline V gene data show CDR1 as MDHEN and CDR2 as SYDVKM. Unmatched junction bases numbered 4, after V lost 5 bases and J lost 7 bases. The CDR3 reads CASSTRTSGELFF. The CDR3 nucleotides are TGTGCCAGCAGTACACGGACTAGCGGGGAGCTGTTTTTT. Using reference TRBV28 and TRBJ2-2 for the parts outside the CDR3, the full variable domain is DVKVTQSSRYLVKRTGEKVFLECVQDMDHENMFWYRQDPGLGLRLIYFSYDVKMKEKGDIPEGYSVSREKKERFSLILESASTNQTSMYLCASSTRTSGELFFGEGSRLTVL.

In this sample, this clonotype turned up many times. The chain carries TRBV11-2 and TRBJ1-6; D is undetermined. V was trimmed by 1 base and J by 14 bases, leaving 15 bases between them. This CDR3 is 14 amino acids long. The germline gives CDR1 SGHAT, CDR2 FQNNGV. CDR3 coding DNA: TGTGCCAGCAGCTTAGTTCAGGACCGCCAGTCCCTCCACTTT. This codes for CASSLVQDRQSLHF.

The sample holds a few counts of this clonotype. This chain joins TRBV7-8 and TRBJ2-2; D unclear. Trimming removed 5 bases from V and 8 bases from J, with 12 bases in between. The CDR3 runs to 13 residues. CDR1 and CDR2 from the germline V gene are SGHVS and FQNEAQ. CDR3 DNA: TGTGCCAGCAGCCCCACGGGTGGTGGGGAGCTGTTTTTT. Translated, it gives CASSPTGGGELFF.

This clonotype was detected ten times or more. The chain joins TRBV20-1 to TRBJ1-5; D gene uncertain. CDR1 and CDR2 (germline): DFQATT, SNEGSKA (reference sequence). The CDR3 is 14 amino acids. V was trimmed by 3 bases and J by 0 bases, leaving 9 bases between them. CDR3 region: CSARRDNSNQPQHF. CDR3 DNA sequence: TGCAGTGCTAGGAGGGATAATAGCAATCAGCCCCAGCATTTT.

The genes are TRBV28 and TRBJ2-3; D is undetermined. The V end lost 8 bases, the J end lost 2 bases, and 14 bases lay between the germline ends. This CDR3 has 14 residues. Germline V gene data show CDR1 as MDHEN and CDR2 as SYDVKM. The CDR3 region is CASSPPLSTDTQYF. CDR3 nucleotide sequence: TGTGCCAGCTCACCTCCTCTTTCCACAGATACGCAGTATTTT. The full variable domain, in which reference TRBV28 and TRBJ2-3 provide the parts outside the CDR3, is DVKVTQSSRYLVKRTGEKVFLECVQDMDHENMFWYRQDPGLGLRLIYFSYDVKMKEKGDIPEGYSVSREKKERFSLILESASTNQTSMYLCASSPPLSTDTQYFGPGTRLTVL.

This clonotype was detected ten times or more. The rearrangement joins TRBV28 to TRBJ1-1, with 7 bases matching TRBD1. The V segment lost 6 bases and the J segment 4 bases; nucleotides outside the gene matches: 8. The CDR3 sequence is 14 residues long. Germline V lookup: CDR1 MDHEN, CDR2 SYDVKM. CDR3 sequence: CASSVDRAVTEAFF. The CDR3 DNA sequence: TGTGCCAGCAGCGTCGACAGGGCTGTCACTGAAGCTTTCTTT.

The chain links TRBV6-2 or TRBV6-3 to TRBJ1-1; 12 bases are a match to TRBD1. Per the germline V gene, CDR1 is MNHEY and CDR2 is SVGEGT. The J segment lost 5 bases and the V segment lost 4 bases, leaving 14 bases of the junction unmatched. This CDR3 is built from 18 residues. In DNA, the CDR3 is TGTGCCAGCAGTTCCGAGCCCCCGGGACAGGGGGCGCTGACTGAAGCTTTCTTT. Amino acids: CASSSEPPGQGALTEAFF.

This clonotype has ten or more counts. The chain joins TRBV12-5 to TRBJ2-7, with a weak D call TRBD2 (6 bases). The germline V gene encodes CDR1 LGHNT and CDR2 FRNRAP. Trimming pared 2 bases from V and 6 bases from J, leaving 11 bases between. This CDR3 spans 13 amino acids. The CDR3 loop is CASGLTRGTEQYF. CDR3 coding DNA: TGTGCTAGTGGTTTGACTCGGGGGACCGAGCAGTACTTC.

This chain links TRBV7-8 with TRBJ2-7, with 10 bases aligning to TRBD2. J lost 5 bases, V lost 2 bases, and 12 bases had no gene match. CDR3 length: 17 amino acids. CDR1 is SGHVS and CDR2 is FQNEAQ in the germline V gene. In DNA form, the CDR3 reads TGTGCCAGCAGCTTAACTGGGGTGGGACTAGCGCCCCACGAGCAGTACTTC. Protein sequence: CASSLTGVGLAPHEQYF.

In its sample, this clonotype was seen many times. V and J are TRBV28 and TRBJ2-1; TRBD2 matches 8 bases. Germline V gene sequence: CDR1 MDHEN, CDR2 SYDVKM. V was clipped by 6 bases and J by 5 bases; unmatched bases: 15. This CDR3 region has 17 residues. CDR3 loop: CASSHSPGLAKNNEQFF. The CDR3 nucleotides read TGTGCCAGCAGCCACTCTCCCGGACTAGCAAAAAACAATGAGCAGTTCTTC.